A selection of T cell receptor beta chains follows, all from one sample in a study of cytomegalovirus exposure and HLA in healthy donors. Profiling relied on immunoSEQ multiplex PCR, and the TCRdb table lists in-frame clones only, not all of them. Found here are some 70,000 clones; the top ten clones hold 7.5% to 8%. Sequencing was performed on PBMCs. These receptors originate from a female donor in good health and CMV-seropositive. CDR3s include the opening cysteine and the closing phenylalanine or tryptophan. Fields, in order: J gene, V gene, CDR3 protein.

J: TRBJ1-1
V: TRBV13
CDR3: CASSALGPSRNREAFF

J: TRBJ1-2
V: TRBV4-3
CDR3: CASSQDVTVGAYGYTF

J: TRBJ1-2
V: TRBV5-4
CDR3: CASSSQTGGHYGYTF

J: TRBJ1-4
V: TRBV2
CDR3: CATAGTGREKLFF

J: TRBJ1-3
V: TRBV6-5
CDR3: CASKVDRDSGNTIYF

J: TRBJ2-1
V: TRBV18
CDR3: CASSAESGSGNEQFF

J: TRBJ2-1
V: TRBV12-1
CDR3: CASSLCWRAGRSYNEQFF

J: TRBJ1-5
V: TRBV7-6
CDR3: CASSSGVYSNQPQHF

J: TRBJ2-3
V: TRBV13
CDR3: CASSPPGLAGGPGYF

J: TRBJ2-7
V: TRBV13
CDR3: CASSPDRGPAREQYF

J: TRBJ2-7
V: TRBV29-1
CDR3: CSVRGGRAPYEQYF

J: TRBJ2-3
V: TRBV9
CDR3: CASSHASGGSTDTQYF

J: TRBJ2-7
V: TRBV29-1
CDR3: CSGAYVAYEQYF

J: .
V: TRBV28
CDR3: CASSLIRTSGRYEQYF

J: TRBJ2-3
V: TRBV28
CDR3: CASSSFQTSTDTQYF

J: TRBJ1-3
V: TRBV5-1
CDR3: CASSTGTGGNTIYF

J: TRBJ2-7
V: TRBV5-1
CDR3: CASSSWAGVSEQYF

J: TRBJ2-3
V: TRBV7-7
CDR3: CASSPGGSADTQYF

J: TRBJ2-2
V: TRBV30
CDR3: CAWDRGFSAANTGELFF

J: TRBJ1-2
V: TRBV28
CDR3: CASSPVGTTGLYGYTF

J: TRBJ1-1
V: TRBV19
CDR3: CASSRQPNTEAFF

J: TRBJ2-7
V: TRBV5-6
CDR3: CASRFGGVRTGSYEQYF

J: TRBJ2-5
V: TRBV19
CDR3: CASSIGTSGKETQYF

J: TRBJ2-4
V: TRBV11-2
CDR3: CASSFLPGDSRDIQYF

J: TRBJ2-7
V: TRBV5-5
CDR3: CASRFRDRSSYEQYF

J: TRBJ2-7
V: TRBV6-1
CDR3: CASSEAYNYEQYF

J: TRBJ2-2
V: TRBV7-8
CDR3: CASSRSDSRTGELFF

J: TRBJ1-4
V: TRBV7-9
CDR3: CASSLDGGDEREKLFF

J: TRBJ2-3
V: TRBV27
CDR3: CASRGGNTQYF

J: TRBJ1-1
V: TRBV4-2
CDR3: CASSRELRTENTEAFF

J: TRBJ2-7
V: TRBV4-1
CDR3: CASSQEYSSGQNYEQYF

J: TRBJ2-6
V: TRBV2
CDR3: CASSAVRSGANVLTF

J: TRBJ2-5
V: TRBV19
CDR3: CASSMRQGGQETQYF

J: TRBJ2-1
V: TRBV28
CDR3: CASRRQGYNEQFF

J: TRBJ1-1
V: TRBV28
CDR3: CASSFPLGGTEAFF

J: TRBJ2-1
V: TRBV7-9
CDR3: CASSPRDRTSLRKVF

J: TRBJ1-1
V: TRBV28
CDR3: CASSLVQRNTEAFF

J: TRBJ1-2
V: TRBV28
CDR3: CASSTTGATSDGYTF

J: TRBJ1-5
V: TRBV6-6
CDR3: CASSSGTGRQPQHF

J: TRBJ2-5
V: TRBV7-9
CDR3: CASSRLETQYF

J: TRBJ2-1
V: TRBV9
CDR3: CASSTTSGFSPYNEQFF

J: TRBJ1-2
V: TRBV14
CDR3: CASSQDMQYGYTF

J: TRBJ1-2
V: TRBV7-2
CDR3: CASSSETASNYGYTF

J: TRBJ2-3
V: TRBV27
CDR3: CASSFHKAAGSTDTQYF

J: TRBJ1-5
V: TRBV7-8
CDR3: CASSSEAIRLISNQPQHF